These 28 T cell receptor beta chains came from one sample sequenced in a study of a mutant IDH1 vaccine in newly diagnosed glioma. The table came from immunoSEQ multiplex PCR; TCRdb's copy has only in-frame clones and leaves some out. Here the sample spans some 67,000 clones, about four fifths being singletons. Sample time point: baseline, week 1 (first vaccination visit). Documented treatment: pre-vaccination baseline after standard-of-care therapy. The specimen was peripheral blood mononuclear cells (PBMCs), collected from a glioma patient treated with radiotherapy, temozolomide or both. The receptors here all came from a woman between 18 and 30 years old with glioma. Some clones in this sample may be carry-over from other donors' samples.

The CDR3, as DNA: TGTGCCAGCAGCCCCCGGGACGGGTTAAGGACGTCTTACGAGCAGTACTTC. It yields the protein CASSPRDGLRTSYEQYF. V usage is TRBV14 and J usage is TRBJ2-7, with D perhaps assigned TRBD1 or TRBD2 (5 bases each). CDR3 length: 17 amino acids. The germline CDR1 and CDR2 sequences are SGHDN and FVKESK. The V gene lost 4 bases and the J gene lost 4 bases, with 23 bases spanning the gap. Combining the CDR3 with reference TRBV14 and TRBJ2-7 gives the whole variable domain EAGVTQFPSHSVIEKGQTVTLRCDPISGHDNLYWYRRVMGKEIKFLLHFVKESKQDESGMPNNRFLAERTGGTYSTLKVQPAELEDSGVYFCASSPRDGLRTSYEQYFGPGTRLTVT.

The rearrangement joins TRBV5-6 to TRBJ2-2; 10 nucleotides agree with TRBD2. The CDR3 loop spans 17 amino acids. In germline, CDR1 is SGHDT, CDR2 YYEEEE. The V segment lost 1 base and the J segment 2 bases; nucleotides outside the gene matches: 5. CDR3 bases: TGTGCCAGCAGCTTGCTACTAGCGGGGACTAACACCGGGGAGCTGTTTTTT. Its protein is CASSLLLAGTNTGELFF.

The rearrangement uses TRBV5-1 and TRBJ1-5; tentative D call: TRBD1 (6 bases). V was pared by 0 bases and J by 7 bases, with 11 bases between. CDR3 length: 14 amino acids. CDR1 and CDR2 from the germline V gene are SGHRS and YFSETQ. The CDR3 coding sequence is TGCGCCAGCAGCTTGGGGCAGGGGAGACAGCCCCAGCATTTT. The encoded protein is CASSLGQGRQPQHF.

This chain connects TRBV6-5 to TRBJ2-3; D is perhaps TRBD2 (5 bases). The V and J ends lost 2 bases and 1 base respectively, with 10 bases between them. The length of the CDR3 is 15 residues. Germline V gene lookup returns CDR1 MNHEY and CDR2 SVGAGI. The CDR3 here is CASSYLAEGTDTQYF. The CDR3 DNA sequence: TGTGCCAGCAGTTACCTGGCGGAGGGCACAGATACGCAGTATTTT.

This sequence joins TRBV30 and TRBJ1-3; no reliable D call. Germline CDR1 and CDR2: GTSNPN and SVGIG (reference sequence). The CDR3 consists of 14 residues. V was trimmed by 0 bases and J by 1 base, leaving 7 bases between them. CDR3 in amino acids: CAWSVLLSGNTIYF. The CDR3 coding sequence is TGTGCCTGGAGTGTACTGCTGTCTGGAAACACCATATATTTT.

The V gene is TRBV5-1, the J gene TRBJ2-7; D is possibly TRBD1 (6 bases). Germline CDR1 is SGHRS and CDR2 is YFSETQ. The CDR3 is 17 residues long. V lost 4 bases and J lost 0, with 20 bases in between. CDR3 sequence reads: CASSVSPPTGFSYEQYF. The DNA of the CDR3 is TGCGCCAGCAGCGTCTCCCCACCGACAGGTTTCTCCTACGAGCAGTACTTC.

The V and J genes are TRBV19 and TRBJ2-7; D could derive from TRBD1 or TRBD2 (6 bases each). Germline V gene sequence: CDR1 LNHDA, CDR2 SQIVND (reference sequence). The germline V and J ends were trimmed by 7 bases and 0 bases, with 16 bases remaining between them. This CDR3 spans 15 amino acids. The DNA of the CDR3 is TGTGCCAGTAAGGGGGGCAGGGGTATCTCCTACGAGCAGTACTTC. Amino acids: CASKGGRGISYEQYF. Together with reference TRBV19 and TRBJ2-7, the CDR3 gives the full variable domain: DGGITQSPKYLFRKEGQNVTLSCEQNLNHDAMYWYRQDPGQGLRLIYYSQIVNDFQKGDIAEGYSVSREKKESFPLTVTSAQKNPTAFYLCASKGGRGISYEQYFGPGTRLTVT.

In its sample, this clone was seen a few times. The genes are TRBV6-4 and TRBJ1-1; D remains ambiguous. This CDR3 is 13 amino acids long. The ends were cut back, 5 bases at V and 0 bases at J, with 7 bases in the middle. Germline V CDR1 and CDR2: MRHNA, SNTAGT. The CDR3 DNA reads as TGTGCCAGCAGTACAGAAATGAACACTGAAGCTTTCTTT. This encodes CASSTEMNTEAFF.

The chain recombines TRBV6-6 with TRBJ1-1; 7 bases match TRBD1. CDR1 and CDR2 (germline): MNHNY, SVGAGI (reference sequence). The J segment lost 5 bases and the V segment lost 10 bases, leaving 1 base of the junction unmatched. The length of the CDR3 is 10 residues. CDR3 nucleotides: TGTGCCACCAGGGGGACTGAAGCTTTCTTT. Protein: CATRGTEAFF.

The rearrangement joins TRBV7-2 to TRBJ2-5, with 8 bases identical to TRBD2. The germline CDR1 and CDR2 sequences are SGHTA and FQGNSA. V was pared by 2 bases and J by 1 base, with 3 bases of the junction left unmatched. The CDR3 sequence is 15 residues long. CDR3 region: CASSLFSGGQETQYF. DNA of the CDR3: TGTGCCAGCAGCTTATTCAGCGGGGGCCAAGAGACCCAGTACTTC. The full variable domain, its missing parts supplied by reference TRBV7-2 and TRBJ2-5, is GAGVSQSPSNKVTEKGKDVELRCDPISGHTALYWYRQSLGQGLEFLIYFQGNSAPDKSGLPSDRFSAERTGGSVSTLTIQRTQQEDSAVYLCASSLFSGGQETQYFGPGTRLLVL.

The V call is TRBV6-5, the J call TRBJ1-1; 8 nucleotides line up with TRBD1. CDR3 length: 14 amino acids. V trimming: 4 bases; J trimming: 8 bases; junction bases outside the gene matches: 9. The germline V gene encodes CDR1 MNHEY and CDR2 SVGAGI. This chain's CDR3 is CASSSGGEVWEAFF. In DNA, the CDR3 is TGTGCCAGCAGTTCAGGGGGCGAGGTATGGGAAGCTTTCTTT.

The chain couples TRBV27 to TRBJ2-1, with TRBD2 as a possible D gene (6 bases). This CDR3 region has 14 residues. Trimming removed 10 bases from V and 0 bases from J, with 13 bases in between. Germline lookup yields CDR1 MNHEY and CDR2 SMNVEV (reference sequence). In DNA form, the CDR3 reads TGTGCCACCATTGGGGGGAGCTCCTACAATGAGCAGTTCTTC. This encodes CATIGGSSYNEQFF.

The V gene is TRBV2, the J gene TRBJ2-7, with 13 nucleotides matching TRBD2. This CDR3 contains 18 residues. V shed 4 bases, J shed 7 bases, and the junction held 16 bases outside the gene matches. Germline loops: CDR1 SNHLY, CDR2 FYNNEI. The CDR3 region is CASSGDRAGLAGVREQYF. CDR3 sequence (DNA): TGTGCCAGCAGTGGGGACAGGGCTGGACTAGCGGGAGTTCGGGAGCAGTACTTC.

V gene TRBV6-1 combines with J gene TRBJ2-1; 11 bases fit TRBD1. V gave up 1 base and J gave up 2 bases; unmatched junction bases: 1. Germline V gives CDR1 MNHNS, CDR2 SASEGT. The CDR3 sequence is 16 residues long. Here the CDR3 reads CASSEEGQGAYNEQFF. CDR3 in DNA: TGTGCCAGCAGTGAAGAGGGACAGGGGGCCTACAATGAGCAGTTCTTC.

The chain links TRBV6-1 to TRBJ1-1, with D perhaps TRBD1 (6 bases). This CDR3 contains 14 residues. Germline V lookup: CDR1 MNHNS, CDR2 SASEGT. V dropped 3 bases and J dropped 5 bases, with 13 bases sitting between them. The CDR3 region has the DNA TGTGCCAGCAGTGAGGCTGGGGGGCCGACTGAAGCTTTCTTT. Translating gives CASSEAGGPTEAFF.

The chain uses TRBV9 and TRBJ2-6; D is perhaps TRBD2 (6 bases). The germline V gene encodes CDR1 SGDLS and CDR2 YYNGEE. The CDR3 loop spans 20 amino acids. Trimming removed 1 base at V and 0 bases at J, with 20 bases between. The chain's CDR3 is CASSVSFKEGPSSGANVLTF. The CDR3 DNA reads TGTGCCAGCAGCGTATCTTTTAAGGAGGGTCCGAGCTCTGGGGCCAACGTCCTGACTTTC.

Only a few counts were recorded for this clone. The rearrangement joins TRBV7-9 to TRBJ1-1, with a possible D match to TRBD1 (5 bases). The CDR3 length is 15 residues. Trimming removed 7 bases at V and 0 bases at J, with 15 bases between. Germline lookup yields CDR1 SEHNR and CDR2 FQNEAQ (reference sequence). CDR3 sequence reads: CASTDGGVLNTEAFF. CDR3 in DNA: TGTGCCAGCACCGACGGGGGGGTCCTGAACACTGAAGCTTTCTTT.

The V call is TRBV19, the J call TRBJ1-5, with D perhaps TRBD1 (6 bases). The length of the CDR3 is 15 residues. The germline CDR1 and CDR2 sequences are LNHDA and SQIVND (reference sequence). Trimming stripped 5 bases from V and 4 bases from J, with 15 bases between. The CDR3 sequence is CASSSAVDRNQPQHF. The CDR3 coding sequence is TGTGCCAGTAGTTCCGCGGTGGACAGAAATCAGCCCCAGCATTTT.

The CDR3 region has the DNA TGTGCCAGTAGCCGTATTCCTCCTTCGGACAGAACGGGAAACACCATATATTTT. The encoded protein is CASSRIPPSDRTGNTIYF. J is TRBJ1-3 and V is TRBV19; tentatively, D is TRBD1 (6 bases). With 6 bases removed from V and 4 bases from J, the gap between germline ends came to 25 bases. Germline V gene lookup returns CDR1 LNHDA and CDR2 SQIVND (reference sequence). The CDR3 contains 18 residues.

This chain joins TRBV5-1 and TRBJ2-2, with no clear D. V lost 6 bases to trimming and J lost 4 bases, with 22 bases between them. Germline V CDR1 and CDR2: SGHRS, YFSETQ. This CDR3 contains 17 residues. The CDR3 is CASTDKIYRWGTGELFF. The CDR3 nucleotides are TGCGCCAGCACCGACAAGATTTACAGATGGGGCACCGGGGAGCTGTTTTTT.

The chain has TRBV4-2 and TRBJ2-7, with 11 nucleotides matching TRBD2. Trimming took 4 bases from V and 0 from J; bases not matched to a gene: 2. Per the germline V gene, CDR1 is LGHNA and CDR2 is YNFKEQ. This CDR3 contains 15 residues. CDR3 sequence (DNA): TGTGCCAGCAGCCCAACTAGCGGGAGCTCCTACGAGCAGTACTTC. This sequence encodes CASSPTSGSSYEQYF.

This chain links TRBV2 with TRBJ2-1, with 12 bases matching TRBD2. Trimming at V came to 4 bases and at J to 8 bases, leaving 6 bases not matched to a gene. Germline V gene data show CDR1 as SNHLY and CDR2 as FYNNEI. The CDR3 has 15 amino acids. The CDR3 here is CASSGATSGSHEQFF. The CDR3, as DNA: TGTGCCAGCAGTGGGGCGACTAGCGGGAGCCATGAGCAGTTCTTC.

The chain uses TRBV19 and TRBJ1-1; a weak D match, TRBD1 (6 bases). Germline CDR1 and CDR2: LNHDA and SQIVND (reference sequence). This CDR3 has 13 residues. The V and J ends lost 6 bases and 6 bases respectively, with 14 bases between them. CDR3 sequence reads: CASRPRGGPEAFF. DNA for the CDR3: TGTGCCAGTAGGCCGAGGGGGGGCCCTGAAGCTTTCTTT.

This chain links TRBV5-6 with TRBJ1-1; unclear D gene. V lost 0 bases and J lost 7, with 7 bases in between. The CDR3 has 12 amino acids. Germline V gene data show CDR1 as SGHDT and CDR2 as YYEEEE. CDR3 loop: CASSLAGIEAFF. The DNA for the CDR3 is TGTGCCAGCAGCTTGGCGGGGATTGAAGCTTTCTTT.

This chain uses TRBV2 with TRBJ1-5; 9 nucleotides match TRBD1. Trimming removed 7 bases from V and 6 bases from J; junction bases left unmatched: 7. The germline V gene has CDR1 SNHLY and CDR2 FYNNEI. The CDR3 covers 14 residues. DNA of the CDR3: TGTGCCAGCACTCGGGACAGGGTTCCTCAGCCCCAGCATTTT. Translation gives CASTRDRVPQPQHF.

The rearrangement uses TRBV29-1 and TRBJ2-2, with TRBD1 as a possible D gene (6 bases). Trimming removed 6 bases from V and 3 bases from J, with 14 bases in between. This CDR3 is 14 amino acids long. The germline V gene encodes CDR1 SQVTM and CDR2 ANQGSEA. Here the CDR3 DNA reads TGCAGCGTCCAGACAGGATCTCACACCGGGGAGCTGTTTTTT. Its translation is CSVQTGSHTGELFF.

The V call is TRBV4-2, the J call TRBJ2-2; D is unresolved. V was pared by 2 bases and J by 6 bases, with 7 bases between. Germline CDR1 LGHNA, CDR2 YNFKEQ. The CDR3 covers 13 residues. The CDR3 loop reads CASSQLRAGELFF. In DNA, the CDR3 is TGTGCCAGCAGCCAACTTAGGGCCGGGGAGCTGTTTTTT.

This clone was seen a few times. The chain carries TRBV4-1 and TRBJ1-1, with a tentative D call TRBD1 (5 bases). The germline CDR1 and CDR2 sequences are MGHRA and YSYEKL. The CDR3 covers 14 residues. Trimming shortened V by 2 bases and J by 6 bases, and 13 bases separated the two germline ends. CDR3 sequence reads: CASSQNRGVAEAFF. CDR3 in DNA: TGCGCCAGCAGCCAAAATCGGGGCGTCGCTGAAGCTTTCTTT.